The 24 T cell receptor beta chains below come from one sample, sequenced in a study of blood T cell repertoires in COVID-19. The data were produced by immunoSEQ multiplex PCR, yet TCRdb's version contains in-frame clones alone and is incomplete. The sample records approximately 54,000 clones, roughly 76% being singletons. Material for sequencing was peripheral blood. All receptors derive from a woman aged 55 to 70 with acute or convalescent COVID-19.

Here the CDR3 DNA reads TGCGCCAGCAGCACGGACAGGGGGACCTACAATGAGCAGTTCTTC. Its translation: CASSTDRGTYNEQFF. The V and J genes are TRBV5-1 and TRBJ2-1; TRBD1 aligns across 10 bases. J was trimmed by 2 bases and V by 4 bases; bases with no gene match: 3. The CDR3 sequence is 15 residues long. CDR1 and CDR2 (germline): SGHRS, YFSETQ.

Written as DNA, the CDR3 is TGCGCCAGCAGCCGGACAGGGAACACCGGGGAGCTGTTTTTT. Amino acids: CASSRTGNTGELFF. The chain combines TRBV5-1 with TRBJ2-2; 7 bases align to TRBD1. Germline-derived CDR1 and CDR2 are SGHRS and YFSETQ. The CDR3 runs to 14 residues. J lost 1 base, V lost 4 bases, and 1 base had no gene match.

The rearrangement links TRBV3-1 (or the pseudogene TRBV3-2) to TRBJ2-5; 7 bases map to TRBD1. This CDR3 is built from 15 residues. J lost 4 bases, V lost 2 bases, and 7 bases had no gene match. Germline CDR1 reads LGHDT; CDR2 reads YNNKEL (reference sequence). CDR3 protein: CASSQIRGIRETQYF. The CDR3 DNA is TGTGCCAGCAGCCAAATCAGGGGGATTAGAGAGACCCAGTACTTC.

The chain uses TRBV5-1 and TRBJ1-5, with 7 nucleotides matching TRBD1. V trimming: 4 bases; J trimming: 4 bases; junction bases outside the gene matches: 2. Germline CDR1 reads SGHRS; CDR2 reads YFSETQ. This CDR3 has 13 amino acids. CDR3 DNA: TGCGCCAGCAGCAGGGGGCGAAATCAGCCCCAGCATTTT. Encoded protein: CASSRGRNQPQHF.

This clone was recorded a few times. The chain uses TRBV27 and TRBJ1-5; a weak D match, TRBD1 (6 bases). Trimming shortened V by 7 bases and J by 4 bases, and 23 bases separated the two germline ends. There are 17 residues in the CDR3. Germline CDR1 and CDR2: MNHEY and SMNVEV (reference sequence). The CDR3: CASTPTTGPEINQPQHF. For the CDR3, the DNA is TGTGCCAGCACCCCAACGACAGGTCCGGAAATTAATCAGCCCCAGCATTTT.

This clone was seen more than once but under ten times. The V and J genes are TRBV7-2 and TRBJ2-7; 7 bases map to TRBD1. The germline V gene has CDR1 SGHTA and CDR2 FQGNSA. There are 16 residues in the CDR3. Trimming cost V 5 bases and J 3 bases; bases outside gene matches: 13. DNA of the CDR3: TGTGCCAGCAGCCCACCCTCGGGACAGCGACTCTACGAGCAGTACTTC. Protein product: CASSPPSGQRLYEQYF.

This chain joins TRBV5-8 and TRBJ1-2; 7 bases map to TRBD1. Trimming at V came to 6 bases and at J to 1 base, leaving 9 bases not matched to a gene. CDR3 length equals 15 residues. CDR1 SGHTS and CDR2 YDEGEE come from the germline V gene. The CDR3 is CASIQGQRVNYGYTF. CDR3 DNA: TGTGCCAGCATCCAGGGACAGAGGGTTAACTATGGCTACACCTTC.

This chain uses TRBV19 with TRBJ1-2; D might be TRBD1 (6 bases). CDR1 is LNHDA, CDR2 SQIVND, per germline (reference sequence). This CDR3 has 15 residues. The germline V and J ends were trimmed by 0 bases and 4 bases, with 12 bases remaining between them. The CDR3, as DNA: TGTGCCAGTAGTATAGAGGGACACAAGCTCTATGGCTACACCTTC. As protein: CASSIEGHKLYGYTF.

This clone was observed once. V and J are TRBV5-1 and TRBJ1-3; tentative D call: TRBD1 (5 bases). The CDR3 has 16 residues. The germline V gene encodes CDR1 SGHRS and CDR2 YFSETQ. V lost 4 bases to trimming and J lost 4 bases, with 18 bases between them. The CDR3 region is CASSQGALMSGNTIYF. The CDR3 coding sequence is TGCGCCAGCAGCCAAGGGGCCTTAATGTCCGGAAACACCATATATTTT.

The chain uses TRBV6-1 and TRBJ1-5, with TRBD1 matching over 7 bases. This CDR3 comprises 15 residues. Germline values: CDR1 MNHNS, CDR2 SASEGT. The V segment lost 0 bases and the J segment 8 bases; nucleotides outside the gene matches: 7. CDR3 region: CASSEAGAQGEPQHF. DNA for the CDR3: TGTGCCAGCAGTGAAGCAGGGGCGCAGGGGGAGCCCCAGCATTTT.

J is TRBJ1-2 and V is TRBV29-1, with 9 bases matching TRBD1. The germline gives CDR1 SQVTM, CDR2 ANQGSEA. The CDR3 has 13 residues. J gave up 7 bases and V 6 bases, and 9 bases lay outside the gene matches. In nucleotides, the CDR3 is TGCAGCGTCCGGGACAGGGCCGGTGGTGGCTACACCTTC. This codes for CSVRDRAGGGYTF.

The sample holds a few counts of this clone. V is TRBV27 and J is TRBJ2-7; weak D call: TRBD1 (6 bases). The CDR3 consists of 13 residues. V was pared by 5 bases and J by 1 base, with 9 bases between. Per germline, CDR1 MNHEY and CDR2 SMNVEV (reference sequence). Here the CDR3 reads CASSVGQSYEQYF. CDR3 in DNA: TGTGCCAGCAGTGTCGGACAGTCCTACGAGCAGTACTTC.

This chain joins TRBV19 and TRBJ2-1, with TRBD2 matching 8 bases. Germline V gene lookup returns CDR1 LNHDA and CDR2 SQIVND (reference sequence). There are 14 residues in the CDR3. Losses at the gene ends were 7 bases for V and 8 bases for J; bases not matched to a gene: 10. This CDR3 reads CASTSGRSVDEQFF. The CDR3 DNA sequence: TGTGCCAGTACCAGCGGGAGAAGTGTGGATGAGCAGTTCTTC. The whole variable domain, remainder taken from reference TRBV19 and TRBJ2-1, is DGGITQSPKYLFRKEGQNVTLSCEQNLNHDAMYWYRQDPGQGLRLIYYSQIVNDFQKGDIAEGYSVSREKKESFPLTVTSAQKNPTAFYLCASTSGRSVDEQFFGPGTRLTVL.

The chain joins TRBV6-1 to TRBJ1-1; D is unresolved. The CDR3 loop spans 15 amino acids. Germline CDR1 reads MNHNS; CDR2 reads SASEGT. V lost 3 bases, J lost 1 base, and 12 bases lay in between. The chain's CDR3 is CASSDRGKSNTEAFF. CDR3 in DNA: TGTGCCAGCAGTGATAGAGGAAAATCGAACACTGAAGCTTTCTTT.

The chain combines TRBV24-1 with TRBJ2-2, with 7 nucleotides matching TRBD2. The CDR3 loop spans 14 amino acids. V shed 9 bases, J shed 1 base, and the junction held 4 bases outside the gene matches. Germline assignment: CDR1 KGHDR and CDR2 SFDVKD. CDR3 sequence reads: CATASGGNTGELFF. The CDR3 coding sequence is TGTGCCACCGCTTCGGGGGGGAACACCGGGGAGCTGTTTTTT.

A few counts support this clone. The chain couples TRBV12-3 or TRBV12-4 to TRBJ2-5; TRBD2 is a possible D gene (6 bases). Trimming shortened V by 6 bases and J by 9 bases, and 14 bases separated the two germline ends. There are 12 residues in the CDR3. CDR3 in amino acids: CASRSSAQPQYF. In DNA form, the CDR3 reads TGTGCCAGCAGATCTAGCGCGCAGCCCCAGTACTTC.

This rearrangement joins TRBV20-1 to TRBJ2-1, with 12 bases that match TRBD2. The CDR3 sequence is 16 residues long. Germline V gives CDR1 DFQATT, CDR2 SNEGSKA (reference sequence). The J segment lost 8 bases and the V segment lost 3 bases, leaving 11 bases of the junction unmatched. The CDR3 sequence is CSASGASGRVRDEQFF. DNA for the CDR3: TGCAGTGCTAGTGGGGCTAGCGGGAGGGTGAGGGATGAGCAGTTCTTC.

The chain employs TRBV7-9 and TRBJ1-1; 11 nucleotides match TRBD1. Trimming cost V 6 bases and J 5 bases; bases outside gene matches: 8. The CDR3 runs 15 residues. Germline CDR1 and CDR2: SEHNR and FQNEAQ (reference sequence). The CDR3 DNA reads TGTGCCAGCAGGTTTGGACAGGGGGCCGAGACTGAAGCTTTCTTT. Its protein is CASRFGQGAETEAFF. The full variable domain, in which reference TRBV7-9 and TRBJ1-1 provide the parts outside the CDR3, is DTGVSQNPRHKITKRGQNVTFRCDPISEHNRLYWYRQTLGQGPEFLTYFQNEAQLEKSRLLSDRFSAERPKGSFSTLEIQRTEQGDSAMYLCASRFGQGAETEAFFGQGTRLTVV.

V gene TRBV3-1 (or the pseudogene TRBV3-2) combines with J gene TRBJ2-7, with 7 bases fitting TRBD1. The trim removed 5 bases at V and 5 bases at J, leaving 6 bases unmatched. Germline lookup yields CDR1 LGHDT and CDR2 YNNKEL (reference sequence). The CDR3 runs 13 residues. The chain's CDR3 is CASSVNTGDEQYF. CDR3 bases: TGTGCCAGCAGCGTCAATACAGGGGACGAGCAGTACTTC.

CDR3 region: CATSRDLAGGNEKLFF. The CDR3 DNA follows: TGTGCCACCAGCAGAGATCTGGCAGGGGGAAATGAAAAACTGTTTTTT. The rearrangement uses TRBV15 and TRBJ1-4, with 7 bases that match TRBD1. The CDR3 extends over 16 amino acids. Germline V gene sequence: CDR1 LNHNV, CDR2 YYDKDF (reference sequence). V was clipped by 0 bases and J by 5 bases; unmatched bases: 6.

The genes are TRBV7-2 and TRBJ2-3; D might be TRBD1 (5 bases). CDR1 is SGHTA, CDR2 FQGNSA, per germline. V lost 1 base, J lost 0 bases, and 8 bases lay in between. The CDR3 is made up of 15 amino acids. Here the CDR3 reads CASSLVRGSTDTQYF. For the CDR3, the DNA is TGTGCCAGCAGCTTAGTTAGGGGAAGCACAGATACGCAGTATTTT. Supplemented by reference TRBV7-2 and TRBJ2-3, the full variable domain reads GAGVSQSPSNKVTEKGKDVELRCDPISGHTALYWYRQSLGQGLEFLIYFQGNSAPDKSGLPSDRFSAERTGGSVSTLTIQRTQQEDSAVYLCASSLVRGSTDTQYFGPGTRLTVL.

The chain links TRBV18 to TRBJ1-1, with D possibly being TRBD1 (6 bases). The CDR3 sequence is 14 residues long. Trimming took off 2 bases at V and 1 base at J, with 8 bases between the two ends. Looked up from germline, CDR1 is KGHSH and CDR2 is LQKENI. CDR3 sequence: CASSPGQPNTEAFF. DNA for the CDR3: TGTGCCAGCTCACCAGGACAGCCGAACACTGAAGCTTTCTTT.

The V gene is TRBV11-2, the J gene TRBJ1-5; D unclear. The germline gives CDR1 SGHAT, CDR2 FQNNGV. The CDR3 loop spans 15 amino acids. Trimming stripped 2 bases from V and 0 bases from J, with 8 bases between. The CDR3 DNA sequence: TGTGCCAGCAGCTTATTTCCCTATAGCAATCAGCCCCAGCATTTT. Its translation is CASSLFPYSNQPQHF. Drawing the rest from reference TRBV11-2 and TRBJ1-5, the complete variable domain is EAGVAQSPRYKIIEKRQSVAFWCNPISGHATLYWYQQILGQGPKLLIQFQNNGVVDDSQLPKDRFSAERLKGVDSTLKIQPAKLEDSAVYLCASSLFPYSNQPQHFGDGTRLSIL.

The chain employs TRBV6-1 and TRBJ1-5; possibly TRBD1 for D (6 bases). There are 14 residues in the CDR3. Per the germline V gene, CDR1 is MNHNS and CDR2 is SASEGT. V lost 1 base and J 7 bases, leaving 11 bases between the germline ends. The CDR3 here is CASSEGGGPQPQHF. In DNA, the CDR3 is TGTGCCAGCAGTGAAGGCGGGGGGCCCCAGCCCCAGCATTTT.